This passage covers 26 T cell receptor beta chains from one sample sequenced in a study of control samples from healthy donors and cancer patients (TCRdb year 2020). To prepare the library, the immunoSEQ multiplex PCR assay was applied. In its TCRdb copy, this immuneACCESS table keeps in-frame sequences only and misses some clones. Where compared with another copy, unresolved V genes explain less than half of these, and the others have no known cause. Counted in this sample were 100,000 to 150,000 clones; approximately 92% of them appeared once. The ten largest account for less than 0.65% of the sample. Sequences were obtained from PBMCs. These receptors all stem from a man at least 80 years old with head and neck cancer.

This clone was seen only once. The CDR3 is CASSLAGTGFSYEQYF. The CDR3 nucleotides are TGTGCCAGCAGCTTGGCCGGGACAGGCTTCTCCTACGAGCAGTACTTC. The chain links TRBV5-6 to TRBJ2-7; 8 bases are a match to TRBD1. This CDR3 comprises 16 residues. After removal of 0 bases from V and 0 bases from J, the junction contained 5 bases not matched to a gene. The V gene's germline CDR1 is SGHDT and CDR2 YYEEEE.

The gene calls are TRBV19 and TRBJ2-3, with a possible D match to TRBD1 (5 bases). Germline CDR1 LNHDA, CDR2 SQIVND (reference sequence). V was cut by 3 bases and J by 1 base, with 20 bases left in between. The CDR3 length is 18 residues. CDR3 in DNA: TGTGCCAGTAGTATCTATCCTCCTACTGGGGCGGGCACAGATACGCAGTATTTT. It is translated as CASSIYPPTGAGTDTQYF. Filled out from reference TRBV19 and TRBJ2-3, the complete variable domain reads DGGITQSPKYLFRKEGQNVTLSCEQNLNHDAMYWYRQDPGQGLRLIYYSQIVNDFQKGDIAEGYSVSREKKESFPLTVTSAQKNPTAFYLCASSIYPPTGAGTDTQYFGPGTRLTVL.

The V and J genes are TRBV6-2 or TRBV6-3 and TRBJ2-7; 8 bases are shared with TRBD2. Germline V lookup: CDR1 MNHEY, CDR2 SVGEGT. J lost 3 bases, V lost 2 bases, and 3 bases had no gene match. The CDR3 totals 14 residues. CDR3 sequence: CASSYGLAGYEQYF. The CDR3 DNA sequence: TGTGCCAGCAGTTACGGGCTAGCGGGCTACGAGCAGTACTTC.

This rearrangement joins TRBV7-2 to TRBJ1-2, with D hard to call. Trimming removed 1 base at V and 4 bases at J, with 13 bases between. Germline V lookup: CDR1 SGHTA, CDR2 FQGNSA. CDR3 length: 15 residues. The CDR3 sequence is CASSLGAGLIYGYTF. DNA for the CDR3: TGTGCCAGCAGCTTAGGAGCCGGTCTTATCTATGGCTACACCTTC.

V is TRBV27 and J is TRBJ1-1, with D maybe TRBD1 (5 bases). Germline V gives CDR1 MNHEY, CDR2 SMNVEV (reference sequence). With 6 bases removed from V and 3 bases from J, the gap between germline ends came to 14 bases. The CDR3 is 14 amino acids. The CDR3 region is CASSQNWGDTEAFF. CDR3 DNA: TGTGCCAGCAGCCAGAATTGGGGGGACACTGAAGCTTTCTTT.

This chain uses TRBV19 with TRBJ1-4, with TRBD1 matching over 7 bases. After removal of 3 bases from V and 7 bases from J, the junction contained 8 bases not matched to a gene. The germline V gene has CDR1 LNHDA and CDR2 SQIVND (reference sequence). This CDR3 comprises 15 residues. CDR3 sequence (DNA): TGTGCCAGTAGTATGAGGGGGCAGGGGTTTGAAAAACTGTTTTTT. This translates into CASSMRGQGFEKLFF.

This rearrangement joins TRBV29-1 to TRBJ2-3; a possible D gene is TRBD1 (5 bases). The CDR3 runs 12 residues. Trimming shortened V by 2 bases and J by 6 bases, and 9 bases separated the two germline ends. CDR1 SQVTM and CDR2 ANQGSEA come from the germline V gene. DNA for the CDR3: TGCAGCGTTGAAACCCCAGGGGATACGCAGTATTTT. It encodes CSVETPGDTQYF.

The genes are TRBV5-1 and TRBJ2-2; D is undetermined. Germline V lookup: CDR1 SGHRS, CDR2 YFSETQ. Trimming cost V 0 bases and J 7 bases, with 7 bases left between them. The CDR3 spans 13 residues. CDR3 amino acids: CASSLAFDGELFF. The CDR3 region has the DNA TGCGCCAGCAGCTTGGCCTTTGACGGGGAGCTGTTTTTT.

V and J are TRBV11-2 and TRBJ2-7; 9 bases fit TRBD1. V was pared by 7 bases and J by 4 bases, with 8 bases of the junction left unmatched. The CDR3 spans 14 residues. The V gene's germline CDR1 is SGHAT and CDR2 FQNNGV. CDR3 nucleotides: TGTGCCAGCACCAACTGGGACAGGGCTTACGAGCAGTACTTC. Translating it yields CASTNWDRAYEQYF.

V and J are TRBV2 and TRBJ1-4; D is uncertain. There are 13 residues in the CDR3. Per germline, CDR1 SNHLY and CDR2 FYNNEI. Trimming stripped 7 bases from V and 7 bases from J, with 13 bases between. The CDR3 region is CASIGEVGEKLFF. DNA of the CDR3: TGTGCCAGCATTGGAGAAGTCGGTGAAAAACTGTTTTTT.

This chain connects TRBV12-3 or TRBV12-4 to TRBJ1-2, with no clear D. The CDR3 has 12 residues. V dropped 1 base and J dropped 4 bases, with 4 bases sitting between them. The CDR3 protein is CASSLDLYGYTF. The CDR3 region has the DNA TGTGCCAGCAGTTTAGACCTCTATGGCTACACCTTC.

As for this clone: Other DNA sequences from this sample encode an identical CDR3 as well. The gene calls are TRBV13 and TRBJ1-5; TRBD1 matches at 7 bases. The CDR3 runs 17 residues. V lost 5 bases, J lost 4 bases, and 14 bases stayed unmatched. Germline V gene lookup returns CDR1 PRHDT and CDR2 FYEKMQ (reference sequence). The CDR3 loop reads CASSTRGAQGGNQPQHF. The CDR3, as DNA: TGTGCCAGCAGCACCCGGGGGGCTCAGGGGGGAAATCAGCCCCAGCATTTT.

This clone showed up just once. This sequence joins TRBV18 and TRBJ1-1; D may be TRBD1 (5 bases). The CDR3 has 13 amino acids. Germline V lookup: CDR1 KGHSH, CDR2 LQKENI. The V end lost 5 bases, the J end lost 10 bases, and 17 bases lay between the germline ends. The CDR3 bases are TGTGCCAGCTCAAACCGGACACCCCAGGGAGCTTTCTTT. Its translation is CASSNRTPQGAFF.

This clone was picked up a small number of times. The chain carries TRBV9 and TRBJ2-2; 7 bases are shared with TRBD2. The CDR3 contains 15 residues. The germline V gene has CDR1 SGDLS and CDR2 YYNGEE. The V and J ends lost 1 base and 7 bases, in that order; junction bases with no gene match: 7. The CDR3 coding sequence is TGTGCCAGCAGCGTAAGGGAGGGATCCGGCGGGGAGCTGTTTTTT. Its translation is CASSVREGSGGELFF.

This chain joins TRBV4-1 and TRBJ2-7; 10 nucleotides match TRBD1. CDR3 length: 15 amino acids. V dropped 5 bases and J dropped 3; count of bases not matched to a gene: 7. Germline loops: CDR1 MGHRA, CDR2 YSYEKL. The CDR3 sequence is CASSYGGQGGYEQYF. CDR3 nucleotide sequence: TGCGCCAGCAGCTACGGCGGACAGGGGGGCTACGAGCAGTACTTC.

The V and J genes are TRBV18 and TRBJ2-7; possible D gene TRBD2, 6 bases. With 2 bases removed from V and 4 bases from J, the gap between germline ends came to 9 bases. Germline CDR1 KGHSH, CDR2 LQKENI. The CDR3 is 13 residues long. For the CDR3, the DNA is TGTGCCAGCTCACCAAAGCTAGCGTACGAGCAGTACTTC. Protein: CASSPKLAYEQYF.

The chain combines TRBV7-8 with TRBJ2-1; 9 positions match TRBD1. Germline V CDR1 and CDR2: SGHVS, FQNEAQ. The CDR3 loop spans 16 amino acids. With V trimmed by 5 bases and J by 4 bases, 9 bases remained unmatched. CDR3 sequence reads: CASSIGQGTLYNEQFF. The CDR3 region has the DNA TGTGCCAGCAGCATAGGACAGGGGACTTTATACAATGAGCAGTTCTTC.

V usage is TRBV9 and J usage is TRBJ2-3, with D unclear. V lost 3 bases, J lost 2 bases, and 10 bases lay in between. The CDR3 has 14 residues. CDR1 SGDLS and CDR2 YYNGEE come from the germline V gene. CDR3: CASSARPATDTQYF. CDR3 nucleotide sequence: TGTGCCAGCAGCGCGAGACCCGCCACAGATACGCAGTATTTT.

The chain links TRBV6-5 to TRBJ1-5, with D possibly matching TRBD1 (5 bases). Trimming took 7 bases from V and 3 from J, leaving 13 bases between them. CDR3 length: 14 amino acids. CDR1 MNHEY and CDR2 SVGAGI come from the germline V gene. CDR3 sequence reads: CASMSGSSNQPQHF. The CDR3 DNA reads TGTGCCAGCATGTCAGGGTCCTCCAATCAGCCCCAGCATTTT.

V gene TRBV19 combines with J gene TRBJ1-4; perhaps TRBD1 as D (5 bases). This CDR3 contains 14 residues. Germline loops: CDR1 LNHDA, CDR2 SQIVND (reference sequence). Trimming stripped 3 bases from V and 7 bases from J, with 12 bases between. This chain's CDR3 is CASSISQGVEKLFF. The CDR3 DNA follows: TGTGCCAGTAGTATCTCCCAGGGTGTTGAAAAACTGTTTTTT.

CDR3 residues: CASSQVGDRVSPLHF. The CDR3 bases are TGCGCCAGCAGTCAAGTAGGAGACAGGGTTTCACCCCTCCACTTT. The genes are TRBV10-2 and TRBJ1-6; 7 nucleotides align to TRBD1. The V segment lost 5 bases and the J segment 9 bases; nucleotides outside the gene matches: 10. The CDR3 consists of 15 residues. The germline V gene has CDR1 WSHSY and CDR2 SAAADI.

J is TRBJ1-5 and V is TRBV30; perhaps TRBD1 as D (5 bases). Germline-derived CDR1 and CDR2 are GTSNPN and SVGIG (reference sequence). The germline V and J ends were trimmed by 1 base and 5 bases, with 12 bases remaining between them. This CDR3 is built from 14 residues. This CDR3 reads CAWSAGSSYQPQHF. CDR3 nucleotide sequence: TGTGCCTGGAGTGCAGGGTCCAGCTATCAGCCCCAGCATTTT.

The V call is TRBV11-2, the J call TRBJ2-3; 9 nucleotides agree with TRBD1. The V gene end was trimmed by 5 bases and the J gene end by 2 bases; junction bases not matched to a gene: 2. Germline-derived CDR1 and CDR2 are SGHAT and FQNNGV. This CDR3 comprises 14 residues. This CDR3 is CASSRDRVTDTQYF. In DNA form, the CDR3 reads TGTGCCAGCAGCCGGGACAGGGTCACAGATACGCAGTATTTT.

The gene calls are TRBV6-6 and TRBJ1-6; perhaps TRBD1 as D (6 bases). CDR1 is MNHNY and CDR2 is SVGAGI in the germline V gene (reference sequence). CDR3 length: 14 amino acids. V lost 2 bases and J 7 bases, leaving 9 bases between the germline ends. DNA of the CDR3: TGTGCCAGCAGTTACGTACAGGGAAATTCACCCCTCCACTTT. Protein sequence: CASSYVQGNSPLHF.

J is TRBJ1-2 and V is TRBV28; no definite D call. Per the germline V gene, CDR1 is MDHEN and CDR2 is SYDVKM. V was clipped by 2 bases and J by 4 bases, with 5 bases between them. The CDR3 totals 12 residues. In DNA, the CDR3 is TGTGCCAGCAGTTTAACGGTCTATGGCTACACCTTC. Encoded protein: CASSLTVYGYTF.

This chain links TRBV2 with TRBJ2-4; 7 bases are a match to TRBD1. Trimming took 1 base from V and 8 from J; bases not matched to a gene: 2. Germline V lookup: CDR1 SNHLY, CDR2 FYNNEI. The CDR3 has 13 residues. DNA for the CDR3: TGTGCCAGCAGTGAAGACAGGGGATACATTCAGTACTTC. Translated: CASSEDRGYIQYF.